The 5 T cell receptor beta chains below were found in one sample sequenced in a study of cytomegalovirus exposure and HLA in healthy donors. Measured with immunoSEQ multiplex PCR; TCRdb has only the in-frame clones, and not every one. The table includes under 140,000 clones, roughly nine tenths detected once. Sample: PBMCs. The receptor set was obtained from a woman aged 18-29 years in good health and CMV-seronegative.

This sequence joins TRBV7-3 and TRBJ2-2; tentatively, D is TRBD1 (5 bases). The CDR3 has 13 amino acids. The V gene lost 1 base and the J gene lost 6 bases, with 6 bases spanning the gap. Germline V lookup: CDR1 SGHTA, CDR2 FQGTGA. CDR3: CASSLKGSGELFF. DNA for the CDR3: TGTGCCAGCAGCTTAAAGGGGTCCGGGGAGCTGTTTTTT.

J is TRBJ2-1 and V is TRBV10-1; D unresolved. Germline V gene lookup returns CDR1 WNHNN and CDR2 SYGVQD (reference sequence). There are 13 residues in the CDR3. Trimming pared 0 bases from V and 3 bases from J, leaving 3 bases between. CDR3 sequence (DNA): TGCGCCAGCAGTGAGTCGAGCTACAATGAGCAGTTCTTC. Translation gives CASSESSYNEQFF.

The V and J genes are TRBV6-5 and TRBJ1-2; weak D call: TRBD1 (6 bases). The ends were cut back, 6 bases at V and 4 bases at J, with 18 bases in the middle. The CDR3 is made up of 15 amino acids. The germline V gene has CDR1 MNHEY and CDR2 SVGAGI. The CDR3 nucleotides are TGTGCCAGCAGATTCACAGGGTCGCGCGGCTATGGCTACACCTTC. It encodes CASRFTGSRGYGYTF.

The rearrangement joins TRBV7-6 to TRBJ1-1; D gene ambiguous. The CDR3 extends over 13 amino acids. Trimming stripped 3 bases from V and 4 bases from J, with 9 bases between. Germline V CDR1 and CDR2: SGHVS, FNYEAQ. CDR3 sequence: CASSFQEGTEAFF. In DNA form, the CDR3 reads TGTGCCAGCAGCTTTCAGGAAGGCACTGAAGCTTTCTTT.

The chain recombines TRBV2 with TRBJ1-1, with 7 bases fitting TRBD1. Trimming cost V 6 bases and J 0 bases; bases outside gene matches: 4. The V gene's germline CDR1 is SNHLY and CDR2 FYNNEI. The CDR3 runs 14 residues. The CDR3 DNA reads TGTGCCAGCAGGTTACAGGGGATGAACACTGAAGCTTTCTTT. It codes for CASRLQGMNTEAFF.